In this sample, the clone carrying this T cell receptor beta chain turned up many times. Its antigen is currently unknown. TCRdb reprocessed the 5' RACE reads via MiXCR and lists one record per CDR3 protein. The table includes just over 300,000 distinct CDR3 sequences, about a fifth detected once. This specimen comes from a study of CD8 T cells in ankylosing spondylitis. Broader study findings: A TCR beta motif of 8 or 9 highly homologous variants appeared characteristic of ankylosing spondylitis blood. Relatively rare in peripheral blood, disease-linked clones were also CD8+. Some motif variants had been reported before (in reactive arthritis synovial fluid and blood). Disease-linked clones reportedly showed significant enrichment in matched ankylosing spondylitis synovial fluid.

The receptor comes from a female donor with ankylosing spondylitis or in good health (not recorded which). Sequenced sample: blood, either unsorted or a sorted T cell fraction (not recorded which).

The CDR3 region is CASSNLAPSSYNEQFF. The CDR3, as DNA: TGTGCCAGCTCAAACCTAGCGCCGAGCTCCTACAATGAGCAGTTCTTC. The chain is built from TRBV18 and TRBJ2-1; D possibly corresponds to TRBD2 (6 bases). The CDR3 totals 16 residues. Trimming cost V 5 bases and J 0 bases, with 14 bases left between them. From germline, CDR1 is KGHSH and CDR2 LQKENI. The full variable domain, in which reference TRBV18 and TRBJ2-1 provide the parts outside the CDR3, is NAGVMQNPRHLVRRRGQEARLRCSPMKGHSHVYWYRQLPEEGLKFMVYLQKENIIDESGMPKERFSAEFPKEGPSILRIQQVVRGDSAAYFCASSNLAPSSYNEQFFGPGTRLTVL.